This is a list of T cell receptor beta chains from one sample in a study of CD8+CD57+ T cells in acquired aplastic anemia. Via MiXCR, TCRdb re-called the reads, giving one row per CDR3 protein. The sample holds some 220,000 distinct CDR3 sequences; approximately 35% are singletons and the top ten take around 1.1%. The specimen was sorted CD4+, CD8+, or CD8+CD57+ T cells (not recorded which) from PBMCs. The receptors stem from a human donor in good health, serving as a control. The CDR3 runs from the conserved cysteine through the conserved F or W. A D gene is named only where the DNA matches it firmly. Clone sizes are given selectively: once, few, many, or a class where the clone is expanded.

d_gene	v_gene	abundance	j_gene	CDR3aa	CDR3nt
.	TRBV25-1	.	TRBJ1-6	CASSEYPDSPLHF	TGTGCCAGCAGTGAATACCCCGATTCACCCCTCCACTTT
.	TRBV7-4	.	TRBJ1-4	CASSLGGGNEKLFF	TGTGCCAGCAGCTTAGGAGGAGGGAATGAAAAACTGTTTTTT
.	TRBV19	.	TRBJ1-6	CASSQDKVSYSPLHF	TGTGCCAGTAGTCAGGACAAGGTTAGTTATTCACCCCTCCACTTT
.	TRBV7-7	many	TRBJ2-7	CASSLDVRYEQYF	TGTGCCAGCAGCTTAGACGTACGGTACGAGCAGTACTTC
.	TRBV13	many	TRBJ1-2	CASSGSPGKGPLYGYTF	TGTGCCAGCAGCGGATCGCCAGGGAAAGGGCCTCTATATGGCTACACCTTC
.	TRBV4-1	many	TRBJ2-5	CASSGLGVDKETQYF	TGCGCCAGCAGTGGGTTGGGCGTCGATAAAGAGACCCAGTACTTC
.	TRBV4-1	.	TRBJ1-1	CASSQEWWGRENTEAFF	TGCGCCAGCAGCCAAGAATGGTGGGGCAGGGAGAACACTGAAGCTTTCTTT
.	TRBV3-1	.	TRBJ1-2	CASSQGPGGGYTF	TGTGCCAGCAGCCAAGGTCCGGGGGGCGGCTACACCTTC
.	TRBV12-3/TRBV12-4	few	TRBJ1-1	CASSLAQGRTEAFF	TGTGCCAGCAGTTTAGCGCAAGGGCGCACTGAAGCTTTCTTT
.	TRBV10-2	many	TRBJ2-1	CASSRRGLEQFF	TGCGCCAGCAGTCGCAGGGGACTTGAGCAGTTCTTC
.	TRBV2	few	TRBJ2-1	CASIKADWSEQFF	TGTGCCAGCATTAAGGCCGATTGGAGTGAGCAGTTCTTC
.	TRBV7-8	once	TRBJ1-6	CAGSLETGNNSPLHF	TGTGCCGGCAGCTTAGAGACGGGGAATAATTCACCCCTCCACTTT
.	TRBV10-3	.	TRBJ1-1	CASSPLEAGNTEAFF	TGTGCCAGCAGCCCCCTGGAGGCCGGGAACACTGAAGCTTTCTTT
.	TRBV11-2	many	TRBJ1-5	CASSLVSGHSNQPQHF	TGTGCCAGCAGCTTAGTGTCAGGTCATAGCAATCAGCCCCAGCATTTT
.	TRBV7-6	.	TRBJ2-5	CASSPRARETQYF	TGTGCCAGCAGCCCCCGGGCACGGGAGACCCAGTACTTC